The 26 T cell receptor beta chains reported below all come from one sample, sequenced in a study of shared clonotypes between healthy human individuals. Profiled with immunoSEQ multiplex PCR; TCRdb holds only in-frame clones, not every one. The table has some 2.1 million clones, over 85% seen once. CD8 cells classed as naive were CD45RO-negative and positively selected for CCR7, excluding terminally differentiated effector memory CD45RA+ cells. The sequenced material came from naive CD8+ T cells sorted from blood. The receptor source for this set is a man younger than 35 in good health.

The chain employs TRBV10-3 and TRBJ1-3; TRBD1 might be the D (6 bases). The length of the CDR3 is 15 residues. Trimming pared 3 bases from V and 0 bases from J, leaving 9 bases between. CDR1 ENHRY and CDR2 SYGVKD come from the germline V gene. The CDR3 nucleotides are TGTGCCATCAGTGATCGACAGGTCTCTGGAAACACCATATATTTT. Translated: CAISDRQVSGNTIYF.

V gene TRBV7-9 combines with J gene TRBJ2-1; 10 nucleotides align to TRBD1. V lost 3 bases and J lost 3; bases outside the gene matches: 2. Germline V gene lookup returns CDR1 SEHNR and CDR2 FQNEAQ (reference sequence). CDR3 size: 15 residues. This CDR3 reads CASSFWDRGYNEQFF. As DNA, the CDR3 is TGTGCCAGCAGCTTCTGGGACAGGGGCTACAATGAGCAGTTCTTC.

The V gene is TRBV6-5, the J gene TRBJ1-6; weak D call: TRBD1 (5 bases). Trimming cost V 2 bases and J 10 bases, with 9 bases left between them. The CDR3 is 13 residues long. Germline CDR1 and CDR2: MNHEY and SVGAGI. The DNA of the CDR3 is TGTGCCAGCAGTTACCGGCAGGGCTCACCCCTCCACTTT. It codes for CASSYRQGSPLHF.

The rearrangement joins TRBV11-2 to TRBJ2-1; D is ambiguous. This CDR3 region has 17 residues. CDR1 and CDR2 from the germline V gene are SGHAT and FQNNGV. Trimming shortened V by 1 base and J by 4 bases, and 17 bases separated the two germline ends. CDR3 protein: CASSLVPTAAPYNEQFF. CDR3 sequence (DNA): TGTGCCAGCAGCTTAGTGCCGACCGCCGCCCCTTACAATGAGCAGTTCTTC.

This chain connects TRBV10-3 to TRBJ2-2; D ambiguous. V was pared by 2 bases and J by 3 bases, with 4 bases between. This CDR3 has 13 residues. Germline CDR1 is ENHRY and CDR2 is SYGVKD. In DNA form, the CDR3 reads TGTGCCATCAGTGAGGCTGACACCGGGGAGCTGTTTTTT. This translates into CAISEADTGELFF.

With respect to this clone: Other DNA sequences within the sample encode an identical CDR3. The chain is built from TRBV18 and TRBJ2-1, with 7 bases that match TRBD2. Germline loops: CDR1 KGHSH, CDR2 LQKENI. The CDR3 totals 15 residues. V lost 3 bases and J lost 0; bases outside the gene matches: 2. CDR3 in amino acids: CASSPGGSSYNEQFF. The CDR3 DNA sequence: TGTGCCAGCTCACCTGGCGGGAGCTCCTACAATGAGCAGTTCTTC.

The rearrangement uses TRBV14 and TRBJ2-7, with D possibly being TRBD2 (6 bases). Germline V lookup: CDR1 SGHDN, CDR2 FVKESK. V lost 3 bases, J lost 3 bases, and 9 bases lay in between. The CDR3 has 13 residues. The CDR3 nucleotides are TGTGCCAGCAGCCAGCCCGGGAGCTACGAGCAGTACTTC. Amino acids: CASSQPGSYEQYF.

This clone occurred once. This chain joins TRBV4-1 and TRBJ2-7; a weak D match, TRBD1 (6 bases). Trimming shortened V by 8 bases and J by 0 bases, and 20 bases separated the two germline ends. Looked up from germline, CDR1 is MGHRA and CDR2 is YSYEKL. This CDR3 is built from 16 residues. This CDR3 reads CASSSSPRTASYEQYF. CDR3 nucleotide sequence: TGCGCCAGCTCATCCTCCCCTAGGACAGCCTCCTACGAGCAGTACTTC.

This rearrangement joins TRBV27 to TRBJ2-7; 9 positions match TRBD1. The CDR3 is made up of 16 amino acids. The germline V gene encodes CDR1 MNHEY and CDR2 SMNVEV (reference sequence). The ends lost 6 bases at V and 5 bases at J; junction bases unmatched: 14. The DNA of the CDR3 is TGTGCCAGCAGGCTGGGATCCGGACAGGGGATACACGAGCAGTACTTC. This translates into CASRLGSGQGIHEQYF.

This chain uses TRBV19 with TRBJ2-7, with no clear D. This CDR3 contains 13 residues. Between the trimmed V and J ends, which lost 6 bases and 3 bases, there was a span of 12 bases. From germline, CDR1 is LNHDA and CDR2 SQIVND (reference sequence). CDR3 residues: CASRPGRDYEQYF. The CDR3 nucleotides are TGTGCCAGTAGGCCTGGCCGAGACTACGAGCAGTACTTC.

Written as DNA, the CDR3 is TGTGCCAGCAGCTTAGCTAGCGGGAGGGATGAGCAGTTCTTC. Translated: CASSLASGRDEQFF. The J gene is TRBJ2-1, the V gene TRBV7-6; 11 bases fit TRBD2. The CDR3 has 14 residues. The V segment lost 0 bases and the J segment 8 bases; nucleotides outside the gene matches: 0. In germline, CDR1 is SGHVS, CDR2 FNYEAQ.

J is TRBJ2-7 and V is TRBV14, with 9 nucleotides matching TRBD1. Germline V gives CDR1 SGHDN, CDR2 FVKESK. The CDR3 sequence is 17 residues long. The junction had 17 bases not matched to a gene; V was cut back by 5 bases and J by 6 bases. The CDR3 DNA is TGTGCCAGCAGCACTCCTTCGGACAGGGGACTCCCGAGCGAGCAGTACTTC. This encodes CASSTPSDRGLPSEQYF. The full variable domain, its missing parts supplied by reference TRBV14 and TRBJ2-7, is EAGVTQFPSHSVIEKGQTVTLRCDPISGHDNLYWYRRVMGKEIKFLLHFVKESKQDESGMPNNRFLAERTGGTYSTLKVQPAELEDSGVYFCASSTPSDRGLPSEQYFGPGTRLTVT.

This clone was seen just once. The V call is TRBV2, the J call TRBJ2-7; D call uncertain. With 0 bases removed from V and 2 bases from J, the gap between germline ends came to 14 bases. Germline CDR1 reads SNHLY; CDR2 reads FYNNEI. The CDR3 totals 16 residues. CDR3 sequence: CASSEARPSFPYEQYF. CDR3 nucleotides: TGTGCCAGCAGTGAAGCGCGGCCCTCCTTTCCCTACGAGCAGTACTTC. Variable domain in full (rest from reference TRBV2 and TRBJ2-7): EPEVTQTPSHQVTQMGQEVILRCVPISNHLYFYWYRQILGQKVEFLVSFYNNEISEKSEIFDDQFSVERPDGSNFTLKIRSTKLEDSAMYFCASSEARPSFPYEQYFGPGTRLTVT.

V gene TRBV7-3 combines with J gene TRBJ2-2; possibly TRBD2 for D (5 bases). Between the trimmed V and J ends, which lost 4 bases and 4 bases, there was a span of 7 bases. The CDR3 sequence is 13 residues long. CDR1 and CDR2 (germline): SGHTA, FQGTGA. CDR3 DNA sequence: TGTGCCAGCAGCTCAGGAGGCACCGGGGAGCTGTTTTTT. It codes for CASSSGGTGELFF.

V usage is TRBV11-2 and J usage is TRBJ2-1, with a tentative D call TRBD2 (6 bases). Trimming stripped 5 bases from V and 4 bases from J, with 21 bases between. CDR1 is SGHAT and CDR2 is FQNNGV in the germline V gene. The CDR3 sequence is 17 residues long. The CDR3 loop reads CASSPGGREGGYNEQFF. In DNA, the CDR3 is TGTGCCAGCAGCCCCGGGGGACGGGAAGGAGGGTACAATGAGCAGTTCTTC.

This clone appeared a single time. V and J are TRBV4-2 and TRBJ2-1; no reliable D call. Germline V gene data show CDR1 as LGHNA and CDR2 as YNFKEQ. Trimming shortened V by 7 bases and J by 5 bases, and 0 bases separated the two germline ends. The CDR3 length is 9 residues. CDR3 region: CASNNEQFF. The DNA of the CDR3 is TGTGCCAGCAACAATGAGCAGTTCTTC.

This clone was observed once. J is TRBJ2-7 and V is TRBV27, with D unclear. Germline V gene lookup returns CDR1 MNHEY and CDR2 SMNVEV (reference sequence). The CDR3 sequence is 14 residues long. V was shortened by 3 bases and J by 5 bases, with 14 bases between the two germline ends. Here the CDR3 reads CASSFRGTFHEQYF. CDR3 DNA sequence: TGTGCCAGCAGTTTCCGTGGCACCTTCCACGAGCAGTACTTC.

The rearrangement joins TRBV28 to TRBJ1-2; D remains unclear. The V gene's germline CDR1 is MDHEN and CDR2 SYDVKM. Trimming left V 3 bases short and J 1 base short, with 12 bases between. This CDR3 is 15 amino acids long. The CDR3, as DNA: TGTGCCAGCAGTTTCGGGATTACAATTAACTATGGCTACACCTTC. Translation gives CASSFGITINYGYTF.

This chain uses TRBV5-6 with TRBJ2-2; D is uncertain. V was pared by 0 bases and J by 4 bases, with 10 bases between. CDR1 is SGHDT, CDR2 YYEEEE, per germline. There are 15 residues in the CDR3. In DNA, the CDR3 is TGTGCCAGCAGCTTGGACGGCCGAGTCACCGGGGAGCTGTTTTTT. Protein sequence: CASSLDGRVTGELFF.

The rearrangement joins TRBV29-1 to TRBJ2-1; TRBD2 aligns across 8 bases. Germline CDR1 SQVTM, CDR2 ANQGSEA. The V and J ends lost 6 bases and 4 bases, in that order; junction bases with no gene match: 8. The CDR3 consists of 14 residues. The CDR3 DNA follows: TGCAGCGTGGGCAGTCTAGCGGGTTACAATGAGCAGTTCTTC. This gives the protein CSVGSLAGYNEQFF.

The chain recombines TRBV7-2 with TRBJ2-7, with D possibly matching TRBD1 (5 bases). Germline V gene data show CDR1 as SGHTA and CDR2 as FQGNSA. Trimming took off 1 base at V and 2 bases at J, with 9 bases between the two ends. This CDR3 is 14 amino acids long. Here the CDR3 reads CASSLDRTTYEQYF. The CDR3, as DNA: TGTGCCAGCAGCTTAGACAGGACAACCTACGAGCAGTACTTC.

The chain links TRBV28 to TRBJ1-1, with no clear D. Trimming removed 4 bases at V and 0 bases at J, with 9 bases between. The germline V gene encodes CDR1 MDHEN and CDR2 SYDVKM. The length of the CDR3 is 14 residues. This CDR3 reads CASSSNVMNTEAFF. CDR3 coding DNA: TGTGCCAGCAGTTCCAATGTTATGAACACTGAAGCTTTCTTT.

V and J are TRBV28 and TRBJ1-4; D ambiguous. The V and J ends lost 2 bases and 6 bases respectively, with 16 bases between them. CDR1 and CDR2 (germline): MDHEN, SYDVKM. The CDR3 is 16 residues long. In nucleotides, the CDR3 is TGTGCCAGCAGTTTAACCGTGGAGGGTTCGGATGAAAAACTGTTTTTT. Translation: CASSLTVEGSDEKLFF.

V and J are TRBV27 and TRBJ2-1, with D uncertain. Germline CDR1 reads MNHEY; CDR2 reads SMNVEV (reference sequence). The CDR3 is 14 residues long. V lost 3 bases and J 6 bases, leaving 12 bases between the germline ends. Here the CDR3 reads CASSFLTPGNEQFF. The CDR3 DNA reads as TGTGCCAGCAGTTTCTTAACACCGGGCAATGAGCAGTTCTTC.

About this clone: The sample holds other DNA sequences that translate to the same CDR3. The V gene is TRBV4-1, the J gene TRBJ1-1; D may be TRBD1 (6 bases). The germline V and J ends were trimmed by 2 bases and 0 bases, with 10 bases remaining between them. Germline assignment: CDR1 MGHRA and CDR2 YSYEKL. The CDR3 runs to 15 residues. The CDR3, as DNA: TGCGCCAGCAGCCAAATGACAGGTCTGAACACTGAAGCTTTCTTT. Translated: CASSQMTGLNTEAFF.

The chain has TRBV6-5 and TRBJ2-1; possibly TRBD1 or TRBD2 for D (6 bases each). The CDR3 runs 15 residues. V was trimmed by 5 bases and J by 1 base, leaving 12 bases between them. Germline-derived CDR1 and CDR2 are MNHEY and SVGAGI. CDR3 DNA: TGTGCCAGCAGTGGGGGGCCCCGGTCCTACAATGAGCAGTTCTTC. Translation gives CASSGGPRSYNEQFF.